This TCR beta chain was found in a study of blood T cell repertoires in COVID-19. Per the original methods: Amplification with reference gene primers provided the estimates of nucleated cell counts. Assay used: immunoSEQ multiplex PCR; TCRdb lists only in-frame clones, some missing. D and trimming were read from the DNA, whereas the V and J calls and clone size are those reported in that table. The data contain 150,000 to 200,000 clones, roughly 85% of them seen just once; the ten biggest clones take up more than 2.5%. V gave up 6 bases and J gave up 6 bases; unmatched junction bases: 12. The CDR3 covers 16 residues. CDR1 is MNHEY, CDR2 SMNVEV, per germline (reference sequence).

The receptor was derived from a man aged 60 to 69 with acute or convalescent COVID-19. V and J are TRBV27 and TRBJ2-7; 12 bases align to TRBD2. Sequenced sample: peripheral blood. Here the CDR3 reads CASSQGLAGWGGEQYF. The CDR3 DNA reads TGTGCCAGCAGCCAGGGACTAGCGGGCTGGGGGGGCGAGCAGTACTTC.